This T cell receptor beta chain emerged from a study of blood T cell repertoires in COVID-19. V lost 1 base, J lost 2 bases, and 15 bases lay in between. The V gene's germline CDR1 is MNHNS and CDR2 SASEGT. The CDR3 is 16 amino acids. Source study methods: The assay estimated nucleated cells by amplifying reference gene primers. TCRdb keeps only in-frame clones here, not all; method: immunoSEQ multiplex PCR. V and J calls and clone size are copied from that table; D and trimming were computed from the DNA. This sample has 110,000 to 150,000 clones, with 60% to 85% found just once. The rearrangement links TRBV6-1 to TRBJ2-7, with unresolved D. The receptor's source is a man aged 50 or older with active or convalescent COVID-19. Sequenced material: peripheral blood. CDR3 amino acids: CASSEVSYSNPYEQYF. The CDR3 nucleotides are TGTGCCAGCAGTGAAGTCTCTTACAGTAATCCCTACGAGCAGTACTTC.